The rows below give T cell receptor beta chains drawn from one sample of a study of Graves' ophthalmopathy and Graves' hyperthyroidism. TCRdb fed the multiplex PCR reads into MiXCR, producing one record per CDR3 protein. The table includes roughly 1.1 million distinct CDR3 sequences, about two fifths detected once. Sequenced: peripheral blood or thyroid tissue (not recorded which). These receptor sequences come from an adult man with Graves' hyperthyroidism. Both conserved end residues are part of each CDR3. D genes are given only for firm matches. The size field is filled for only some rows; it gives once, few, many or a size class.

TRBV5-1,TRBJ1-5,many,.,TGCGCCAGCAGCTACCTCGGGGGCGACCAGCCCCAGCATTTT,CASSYLGGDQPQHF
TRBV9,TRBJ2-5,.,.,TGTGCCAGCGGCGCCTCCCCGGGCCCTGTAGAGACCCAGTACTTC,CASGASPGPVETQYF
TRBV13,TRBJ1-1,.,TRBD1,TGTGCCAGCAGCTTAATGACAGGGGCGAGCACTGAAGCTTTCTTT,CASSLMTGASTEAFF
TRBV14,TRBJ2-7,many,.,TGTGCCAGCAGCCGCAAGGCGGACCTGTACGAGCAGTACTTC,CASSRKADLYEQYF
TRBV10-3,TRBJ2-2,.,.,TGTGCCATCAGTGTGGACAGAGGCTCTGGAAACACCAGGGAGCTGTTTTTT,CAISVDRGSGNTRELFF
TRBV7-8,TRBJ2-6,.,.,TGTGCCAGCAGTTACCCTTCCCCGACAGCGGACGGCTCTGGGGCCAACGTCCTGACTTTC,CASSYPSPTADGSGANVLTF
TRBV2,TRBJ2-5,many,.,TGTGCCAGCACCCGTGGGAGGATTGCAGAGACCCAGTACTTC,CASTRGRIAETQYF
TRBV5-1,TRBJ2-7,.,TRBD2,TGCGCCAGCAGACAGACTAGCGGGAGTTACGAGCAGTACTTC,CASRQTSGSYEQYF
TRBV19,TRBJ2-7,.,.,TGTGCCAGTAGTCCCTACGCGGAGGGAGCCTACGAGCAGTACTTC,CASSPYAEGAYEQYF
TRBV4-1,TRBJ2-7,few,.,TGCGCCAGCAGCCTGTATGCAGGGGAAGCCTACGAGCAGTACTTC,CASSLYAGEAYEQYF
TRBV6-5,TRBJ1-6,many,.,TGTGCCAGCAGTTACTCATGGCTCTCCGGTTCACCCCTCCACTTT,CASSYSWLSGSPLHF
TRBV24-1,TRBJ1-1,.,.,TGTGCCACCAGTGACACTAACACTGAAGCTTTCTTT,CATSDTNTEAFF
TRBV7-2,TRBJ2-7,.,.,TGTGCCAGCAGCCGACACAGCGACACCGCCTACGAGCAGTACTTC,CASSRHSDTAYEQYF
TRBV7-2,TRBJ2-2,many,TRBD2,TGTGCCAGCAGCGCCGCCCCAGCGGGAGAGGGGACCGGGGAGCTGTTTTTT,CASSAAPAGEGTGELFF
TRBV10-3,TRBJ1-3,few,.,TGTGCCATCAGGGTGGGGTCGGGGCTCAACTCTGGAAACACCATATATTTT,CAIRVGSGLNSGNTIYF
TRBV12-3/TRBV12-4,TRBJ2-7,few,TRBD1,TGTGCCAGCAGTTTAGTCGCAGGGGGCATATACGAGCAGTACTTC,CASSLVAGGIYEQYF
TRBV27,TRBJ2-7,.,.,TGTGCCCCCAAACGGTTGGAGCAGTACTTC,CAPKRLEQYF
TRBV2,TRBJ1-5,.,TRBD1,TGTGCCAGCAGTACACCGGCAGGGTCAGGGGGAGGGAGCAATCAGCCCCAGCATTTT,CASSTPAGSGGGSNQPQHF
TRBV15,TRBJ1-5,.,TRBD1,TGTGCCACCAGCATAACAGGGGGCGCGACTAGTCAGCCCCAGCATTTT,CATSITGGATSQPQHF
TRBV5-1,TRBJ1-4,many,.,TGCGCCAGCAGCTTACAAGTTGAAGGTGAAAAACTGTTTTTT,CASSLQVEGEKLFF
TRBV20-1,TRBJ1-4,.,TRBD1,TGCAGTGCTGGGACTAGCGGGACAGGGAATGAAAAACTGTTTTTT,CSAGTSGTGNEKLFF
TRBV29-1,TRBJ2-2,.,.,TGCAGCTTGATCTCGGGGGATTCAGGGGAGCTGTTTTTT,CSLISGDSGELFF
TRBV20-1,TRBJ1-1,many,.,TGCAGTGCTGGGGGGTTTGGTCACACTGAAGCTTTCTTT,CSAGGFGHTEAFF
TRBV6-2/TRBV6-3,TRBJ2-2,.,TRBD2,TGTGCCAGCAGGGCCCGTGCTAGCGGACCCACCGGGGAGCTGTTTTTT,CASRARASGPTGELFF
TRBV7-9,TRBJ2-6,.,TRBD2,TGTGCCAGCAGTTTGGTTAGCGGGAGAGGGGGGGGGGCCAACGTCCTGACTTTC,CASSLVSGRGGGANVLTF
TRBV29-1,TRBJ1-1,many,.,TGCAGCGTTGACGTACAGGGATTTCTTGCTTTCTTT,CSVDVQGFLAFF
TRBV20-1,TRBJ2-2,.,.,TGCAGTGCTAGACAGAATTCGAACACCGGGGAGCTGTTTTTT,CSARQNSNTGELFF
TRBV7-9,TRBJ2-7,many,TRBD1,TGTGCCAGCAGCTCTAAAGGGACAGGGTTCTCCTACGAGCAGTACTTC,CASSSKGTGFSYEQYF
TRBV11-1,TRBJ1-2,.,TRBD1,TGTGCCAGCAGCTTAGGCCGGGACAGTCTTTTAAACTATGGCTACACCTTC,CASSLGRDSLLNYGYTF
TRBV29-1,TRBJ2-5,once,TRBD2,TGCAGCGTTATGGGCGGGGGGGCCTCAGAGACCCAGTACTTC,CSVMGGGASETQYF
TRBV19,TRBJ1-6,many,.,TGTGCCAGCCAGGACACACAGGGTTCACCCCTCCACTTT,CASQDTQGSPLHF
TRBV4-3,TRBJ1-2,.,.,TGCGCCAGCAGCCAAGACAGGGACGGCTATGGCTACACCTTC,CASSQDRDGYGYTF
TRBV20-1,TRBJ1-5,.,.,TGCAGTGCGGTTACCGGGACCGGCATACCCAATCAGCCCCAGCATTTT,CSAVTGTGIPNQPQHF
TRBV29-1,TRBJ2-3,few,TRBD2,TGCAGCGTTGTAGGCAGGGAGGGAGATACGCAGTATTTT,CSVVGREGDTQYF
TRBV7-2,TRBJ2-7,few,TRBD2,TGTGCCAGCAGCCGAAATAGCGGGAGCTACGAGCAGTACTTC,CASSRNSGSYEQYF
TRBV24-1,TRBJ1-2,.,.,TGTGCCACCAGTTTTAGGGGCTATGGCTACACCTTC,CATSFRGYGYTF
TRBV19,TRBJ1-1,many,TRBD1,TGTGCCAGTAGCCAAGGGACAGGGGTGAACACTGAAGCTTTCTTT,CASSQGTGVNTEAFF
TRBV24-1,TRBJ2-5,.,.,TGTGCCACCAGTGATCTGGGGGTAAACCAGCCCCAGTACTTC,CATSDLGVNQPQYF
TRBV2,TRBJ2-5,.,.,TGTGCCAGCAGAGGGGGGGCGAGAGAGACCCAGTACTTC,CASRGGARETQYF
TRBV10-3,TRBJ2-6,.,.,TGTGCCATCAGTGGGTCCGTCCTCAACACTGAAGCTTTC,CAISGSVLNTEAF
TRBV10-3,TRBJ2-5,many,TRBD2,TGTGCCATCAGTGAAAGCGGGGGGCGGGAGAGCCAGTACTTC,CAISESGGRESQYF
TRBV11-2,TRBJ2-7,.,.,TGTGCCAACAGCTTAACGTTCGGGGACATATACGAGCAGTACTTC,CANSLTFGDIYEQYF